The next 4 T cell receptor beta chains were all read from a single sample in a study of blood T cells in healthy people across ages. Together with a sample-barcoded 5' primer, a J-beta primer mix was included in a second PCR lasting roughly 6 to 12 cycles. In TCRdb, the 5' RACE reads were re-called with MiXCR into one record per CDR3 protein. The sample consists of over 950,000 distinct CDR3 sequences, roughly two fifths of them appearing once. The sequenced material came from blood. These TCRs come from a man aged 18-30 years in good health.

V gene TRBV5-1 combines with J gene TRBJ2-2; D is unclear. The CDR3 is 15 amino acids. CDR1 and CDR2 from the germline V gene are SGHRS and YFSETQ. The V gene lost 2 bases and the J gene lost 1 base, with 9 bases spanning the gap. The CDR3 region is CASSFSRQNTGELFF. Here the CDR3 DNA reads TGCGCCAGCAGCTTCTCTAGGCAGAACACCGGGGAGCTGTTTTTT.

The rearrangement uses TRBV4-3 and TRBJ2-1; D unclear. V dropped 0 bases and J dropped 9 bases, with 12 bases sitting between them. CDR3 size: 14 residues. CDR1 LGHNA and CDR2 YSLEER come from the germline V gene. The CDR3 region is CASSQEPLNIEQFF. Here the CDR3 DNA reads TGCGCCAGCAGCCAAGAGCCCCTTAATATTGAGCAGTTCTTC.

The V gene is TRBV4-1, the J gene TRBJ1-2; 9 positions agree with TRBD1. Germline trimming cut 0 bases from V and 4 bases from J; bases unmatched to any gene: 6. The CDR3 has 16 residues. Germline CDR1 and CDR2: MGHRA and YSYEKL. CDR3 sequence (DNA): TGCGCCAGCAGCCAAGATGGGGACAGGGTGATCTATGGCTACACCTTC. Translated: CASSQDGDRVIYGYTF.

V and J are TRBV10-3 and TRBJ2-5; maybe TRBD2 (6 bases). CDR3 length: 16 residues. Looked up from germline, CDR1 is ENHRY and CDR2 is SYGVKD. Trimming cost V 2 bases and J 3 bases, with 16 bases left between them. Here the CDR3 DNA reads TGTGCCATCAGTGAGAGAGAGGTGTGGGGGGAAGAGACCCAGTACTTC. Translating it yields CAISEREVWGEETQYF.